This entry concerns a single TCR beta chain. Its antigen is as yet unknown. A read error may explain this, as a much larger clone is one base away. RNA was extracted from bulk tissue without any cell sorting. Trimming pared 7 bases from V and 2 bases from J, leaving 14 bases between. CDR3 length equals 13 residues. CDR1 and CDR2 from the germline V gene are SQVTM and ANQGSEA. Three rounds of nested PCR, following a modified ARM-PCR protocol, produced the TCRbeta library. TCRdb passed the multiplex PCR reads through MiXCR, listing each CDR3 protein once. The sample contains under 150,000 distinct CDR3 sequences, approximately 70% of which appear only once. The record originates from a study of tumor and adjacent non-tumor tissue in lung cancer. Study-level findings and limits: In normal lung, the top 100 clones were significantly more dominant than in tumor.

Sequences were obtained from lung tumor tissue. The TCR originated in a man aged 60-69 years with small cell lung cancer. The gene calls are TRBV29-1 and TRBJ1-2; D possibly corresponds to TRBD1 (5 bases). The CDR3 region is CSASAGSNYGYTF. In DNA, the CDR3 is TGCAGCGCCTCGGCAGGGTCCAACTATGGCTACACCTTC.